The 25 T cell receptor beta chains below were found in one sample sequenced in a study of identical twins. Using its own MiXCR run on the 5' RACE reads, TCRdb lists one record per CDR3 protein. The repertoire holds around 370,000 distinct CDR3 sequences, with roughly 9% as singletons. The material sequenced was naive T cells sorted from blood. All receptors derive from a woman aged 50 to 60 in good health.

The chain is built from TRBV24-1 and TRBJ2-1, with unresolved D. The CDR3 is 11 residues long. V was trimmed by 5 bases and J by 7 bases, leaving 5 bases between them. Looked up from germline, CDR1 is KGHDR and CDR2 is SFDVKD. CDR3: CATSVGNEQFF. CDR3 nucleotides: TGTGCCACCAGTGTGGGGAATGAGCAGTTCTTC.

This clonotype has at least ten counts. This chain links TRBV5-1 with TRBJ1-4; D ambiguous. This CDR3 comprises 16 residues. Trimming stripped 0 bases from V and 5 bases from J, with 14 bases between. Germline V gene lookup returns CDR1 SGHRS and CDR2 YFSETQ. The CDR3 DNA is TGCGCCAGCAGCTTGGCAAATCGAGGACGGAATGAAAAACTGTTTTTT. This sequence encodes CASSLANRGRNEKLFF.

This clonotype was picked up many times. The rearrangement joins TRBV7-9 to TRBJ2-2; 7 bases agree with TRBD1. This CDR3 is built from 15 residues. Per the germline V gene, CDR1 is SEHNR and CDR2 is FQNEAQ (reference sequence). The junction had 3 bases not matched to a gene; V was cut back by 5 bases and J by 0 bases. CDR3 protein: CASSTGTANTGELFF. DNA of the CDR3: TGTGCCAGCAGCACCGGGACAGCGAACACCGGGGAGCTGTTTTTT.

This clonotype was seen repeatedly, ten times or more. The J gene is TRBJ1-2, the V gene TRBV12-3 or TRBV12-4; D not certain. Between the trimmed V and J ends, which lost 6 bases and 8 bases, there was a span of 4 bases. This CDR3 has 9 amino acids. The CDR3 loop is CASRDGYTF. CDR3 in DNA: TGTGCCAGCAGGGACGGCTACACCTTC.

V usage is TRBV9 and J usage is TRBJ2-5, with D hard to call. In germline, CDR1 is SGDLS, CDR2 YYNGEE. The CDR3 is 13 amino acids. V lost 4 bases and J lost 4, with 11 bases in between. The CDR3, as DNA: TGTGCCAGCAGCCTACAAGACCGAGAGACCCAGTACTTC. It translates to CASSLQDRETQYF. The full variable domain, with the rest looked up from reference TRBV9 and TRBJ2-5, is DSGVTQTPKHLITATGQRVTLRCSPRSGDLSVYWYQQSLDQGLQFLIQYYNGEERAKGNILERFSAQQFPDLHSELNLSSLELGDSALYFCASSLQDRETQYFGPGTRLLVL.

The V gene is TRBV10-3, the J gene TRBJ2-2; tentative D call: TRBD2 (6 bases). This CDR3 spans 13 amino acids. Trimming shortened V by 10 bases and J by 3 bases, and 12 bases separated the two germline ends. Per the germline V gene, CDR1 is ENHRY and CDR2 is SYGVKD. CDR3 in amino acids: CATRDSYTGELFF. Written as DNA, the CDR3 is TGTGCCACCCGGGACTCATACACCGGGGAGCTGTTTTTT.

There are a few counts of this clonotype. This sequence joins TRBV4-1 and TRBJ2-1; D possibly corresponds to TRBD2 (6 bases). Trimming removed 3 bases from V and 0 bases from J, with 12 bases in between. The CDR3 is 16 residues long. CDR1 and CDR2 from the germline V gene are MGHRA and YSYEKL. The CDR3 spells CASSHGGASSYNEQFF. Written as DNA, the CDR3 is TGCGCCAGCAGCCATGGCGGGGCGAGCTCCTACAATGAGCAGTTCTTC.

This clonotype was counted many times. The chain employs TRBV12-3 or TRBV12-4 and TRBJ2-7; D possibly corresponds to TRBD2 (6 bases). CDR3 length: 14 amino acids. Deletions cut 5 bases from V and 2 bases from J, with 13 bases between. The CDR3 spells CASSQASDPYEQYF. The CDR3, as DNA: TGTGCCAGCAGTCAGGCTAGCGATCCCTACGAGCAGTACTTC.

This chain links TRBV5-6 with TRBJ1-5; TRBD1 might be the D (5 bases). Looked up from germline, CDR1 is SGHDT and CDR2 is YYEEEE. CDR3 length: 15 amino acids. Trimming removed 2 bases at V and 0 bases at J, with 9 bases between. The DNA of the CDR3 is TGTGCCAGCAGCTTTAGACAGAATAGCAATCAGCCCCAGCATTTT. Encoded protein: CASSFRQNSNQPQHF.

This chain joins TRBV29-1 and TRBJ2-3, with TRBD2 matching 9 bases. Germline CDR1 and CDR2: SQVTM and ANQGSEA. The ends lost 4 bases at V and 2 bases at J; junction bases unmatched: 4. CDR3 size: 14 residues. The CDR3 DNA reads as TGCAGCGTTGGGACTAGCGAACCCACAGATACGCAGTATTTT. It yields the protein CSVGTSEPTDTQYF.

The table lists this clonotype with a few counts. The rearrangement uses TRBV10-1 and TRBJ2-1; no clear D. Trimming took off 5 bases at V and 9 bases at J, with 17 bases between the two ends. Germline V CDR1 and CDR2: WNHNN, SYGVQD (reference sequence). The CDR3 has 14 amino acids. The CDR3 is CASSPTLYTAEQFF. CDR3 coding DNA: TGCGCCAGCAGTCCAACACTTTACACGGCTGAGCAGTTCTTC.

In this sample, this clonotype turned up a few times. The chain couples TRBV15 to TRBJ2-7; TRBD2 agrees at 8 bases. The germline gives CDR1 LNHNV, CDR2 YYDKDF (reference sequence). The CDR3 length is 15 residues. Unmatched junction bases numbered 4, after V lost 0 bases and J lost 3 bases. The CDR3 region is CATSREGSGSYEQYV. The CDR3 nucleotides are TGTGCCACCAGCAGAGAGGGCAGCGGGAGCTACGAGCAGTACGTC.

This clonotype was seen a few times. The chain joins TRBV2 to TRBJ2-1, with D perhaps TRBD2 (6 bases). Germline lookup yields CDR1 SNHLY and CDR2 FYNNEI. This CDR3 is 13 amino acids long. Trimming shortened V by 7 bases and J by 8 bases, and 15 bases separated the two germline ends. CDR3 region: CASNRERIHEQFF. The CDR3 bases are TGTGCCAGCAACCGGGAGCGTATCCATGAGCAGTTCTTC.

At least ten counts were recorded for this clonotype. CDR3 loop: CASSQGGWGEQFF. The CDR3 DNA reads TGTGCCAGCAGCCAAGGTGGGTGGGGTGAGCAGTTCTTC. This chain uses TRBV3-1 with TRBJ2-1; D is unclear. This CDR3 comprises 13 residues. Trimming took off 1 base at V and 9 bases at J, with 10 bases between the two ends. Germline loops: CDR1 LGHDT, CDR2 YNNKEL (reference sequence).

This clonotype turned up a few times. The V gene is TRBV9, the J gene TRBJ2-3, with 9 bases lining up with TRBD2. Unmatched junction bases numbered 7, after V lost 0 bases and J lost 5 bases. The CDR3 has 16 residues. Germline CDR1 reads SGDLS; CDR2 reads YYNGEE. This CDR3 reads CASSVDSGRSGDTQYF. CDR3 DNA sequence: TGTGCCAGCAGCGTAGATAGCGGGAGATCTGGAGATACGCAGTATTTT.

This chain links TRBV11-2 with TRBJ2-1, with D uncertain. CDR3 length equals 13 residues. Germline-derived CDR1 and CDR2 are SGHAT and FQNNGV. Between the trimmed V and J ends, which lost 4 bases and 7 bases, there was a span of 11 bases. The CDR3 loop is CASSSPEGNEQFF. CDR3 bases: TGTGCCAGCAGCTCCCCCGAAGGAAATGAGCAGTTCTTC.

The J gene is TRBJ1-6, the V gene TRBV20-1; D is unresolved. The CDR3 is made up of 13 amino acids. V shed 5 bases and J shed 0 bases, with 5 bases lying between them. Germline V gives CDR1 DFQATT, CDR2 SNEGSKA (reference sequence). The CDR3 region is CSAPSSYNSPLHF. The DNA for the CDR3 is TGCAGTGCTCCAAGCTCCTATAATTCACCCCTCCACTTT.

This clonotype was seen a handful of times. This chain joins TRBV7-9 and TRBJ2-6; 8 positions agree with TRBD1. Germline V lookup: CDR1 SEHNR, CDR2 FQNEAQ (reference sequence). The V segment lost 1 base and the J segment 4 bases; nucleotides outside the gene matches: 6. The CDR3 totals 17 residues. The CDR3 DNA is TGTGCCAGCAGCTTAGGGGGACAGGCCTACGGGGCCAACGTCCTGACTTTC. Translating it yields CASSLGGQAYGANVLTF. The whole variable domain, remainder taken from reference TRBV7-9 and TRBJ2-6, is DTGVSQNPRHKITKRGQNVTFRCDPISEHNRLYWYRQTLGQGPEFLTYFQNEAQLEKSRLLSDRFSAERPKGSFSTLEIQRTEQGDSAMYLCASSLGGQAYGANVLTFGAGSRLTVL.

The chain links TRBV12-3 or TRBV12-4 to TRBJ1-2; D uncertain. V dropped 1 base and J dropped 4 bases, with 10 bases sitting between them. The CDR3 runs 14 residues. DNA of the CDR3: TGTGCCAGCAGTTTAGATGATAGCGGCTATGGCTACACCTTC. This codes for CASSLDDSGYGYTF.

In this sample, this clonotype turned up many times. The V and J genes are TRBV6-5 and TRBJ1-2; TRBD1 agrees at 7 bases. This CDR3 has 17 residues. In germline, CDR1 is MNHEY, CDR2 SVGAGI. Unmatched junction bases numbered 16, after V lost 6 bases and J lost 3 bases. The CDR3 protein is CASRDSSLVGGDYGYTF. The CDR3 DNA follows: TGTGCCAGCAGAGACTCGAGCCTGGTAGGGGGCGACTATGGCTACACCTTC.

This clonotype was counted ten times or more. V is TRBV11-2 and J is TRBJ2-7; TRBD1 matches 7 bases. Germline assignment: CDR1 SGHAT and CDR2 FQNNGV. The junction had 21 bases not matched to a gene; V was cut back by 8 bases and J by 2 bases. This CDR3 has 18 residues. The CDR3 DNA reads as TGTGCCAGCGGAGCCGGGCCTCGACGGACAGGTTACACCTACGAGCAGTACTTC. Protein sequence: CASGAGPRRTGYTYEQYF.

The V gene is TRBV5-1, the J gene TRBJ2-7; D is uncertain. The germline V and J ends were trimmed by 0 bases and 6 bases, with 10 bases remaining between them. CDR1 is SGHRS, CDR2 YFSETQ, per germline. The CDR3 length is 13 residues. The CDR3 is CASSLEVQTEQYV. CDR3 DNA sequence: TGCGCCAGCAGCTTGGAAGTCCAGACCGAGCAGTACGTC.

Ten or more counts support this clonotype. This sequence joins TRBV5-1 and TRBJ2-5; D may be TRBD2 (6 bases). Germline values: CDR1 SGHRS, CDR2 YFSETQ. The CDR3 covers 13 residues. Trimming shortened V by 9 bases and J by 5 bases, and 17 bases separated the two germline ends. DNA for the CDR3: TGCGCCACCTCCCGGGGGACCGATGAGACCCAGTACTTC. Its translation: CATSRGTDETQYF. Full variable domain (outside the CDR3, taken from reference TRBV5-1 and TRBJ2-5): KAGVTQTPRYLIKTRGQQVTLSCSPISGHRSVSWYQQTPGQGLQFLFEYFSETQRNKGNFPGRFSGRQFSNSRSEMNVSTLELGDSALYLCATSRGTDETQYFGPGTRLLVL.

This clonotype was detected ten times or more. This chain uses TRBV3-1 with TRBJ2-1, with 11 nucleotides matching TRBD2. CDR1 LGHDT and CDR2 YNNKEL come from the germline V gene (reference sequence). V was pared by 1 base and J by 7 bases, with 9 bases of the junction left unmatched. The CDR3 sequence is 17 residues long. For the CDR3, the DNA is TGTGCCAGCAGCCAAGGAAAGAGACTAGCGGGACAAAATGAGCAGTTCTTC. Its translation is CASSQGKRLAGQNEQFF.

This clonotype has a count of ten or more. The chain has TRBV12-3 or TRBV12-4 and TRBJ2-7; D is unresolved. V shed 6 bases and J shed 1 base, with 7 bases lying between them. The CDR3 spans 12 residues. The CDR3 loop reads CASRYGSYEQYF. The CDR3 DNA sequence: TGTGCCAGCAGGTACGGGTCCTACGAGCAGTACTTC.